A selection of T cell receptor beta chains follows, all from one sample in a study of shared clonotypes between healthy human individuals. This table comes from immunoSEQ multiplex PCR, and its TCRdb copy is limited to in-frame clones, with some not included. Altogether roughly 2,000,000 clones are present, around 95% being singletons, with the ten largest covering approximately 1.6%. The specimen sequenced was naive CD8+ T cells from PBMCs. These receptors were obtained from a man between 18 and 35 years old in good health. Some clones in this sample may be carry-over from other donors' samples. Each CDR3 is given with its conserved first and last residue. A D gene is named only where the DNA matches it firmly. Not every row has a clone size; where given, it reads once, few, many or a size class.

TRBV27	-	TRBJ1-2	TRBD1	CASSPQGENYGYTF	TGTGCCAGCAGTCCGCAGGGGGAGAACTATGGCTACACCTTC
TRBV5-8	-	TRBJ2-5	-	CASSPPGWETQYF	TGTGCCAGCAGCCCCCCGGGCTGGGAGACCCAGTACTTC
TRBV6-1	-	TRBJ1-2	TRBD1	CASSEWTGANGYTF	TGTGCCAGCAGTGAGTGGACAGGGGCTAATGGCTACACCTTC
TRBV6-1	-	TRBJ2-7	-	CASSEGGTSYYEQYF	TGTGCCAGCAGTGAAGGAGGGACAAGCTACTACGAGCAGTACTTC
TRBV7-8	-	TRBJ1-5	-	CASSFATGARQPQHF	TGTGCCAGCAGCTTCGCGACAGGAGCACGCCAGCCCCAGCATTTT
TRBV5-1	-	TRBJ2-7	-	CASSLGVTLRTYEQYF	TGCGCCAGCAGCTTGGGGGTTACTCTTAGGACCTACGAGCAGTACTTC
TRBV5-4	-	TRBJ2-7	-	CASSSSPQGEQYF	TGTGCCAGCAGCTCGAGTCCTCAGGGGGAGCAGTACTTC
TRBV19	-	TRBJ2-2	-	CASSLSANTGELFF	TGTGCCAGTAGTTTGTCGGCGAACACCGGGGAGCTGTTTTTT
TRBV6-5	-	TRBJ2-1	TRBD2	CASNPSGGNNEQFF	TGTGCCAGCAATCCTAGCGGGGGAAACAATGAGCAGTTCTTC
TRBV5-6	-	TRBJ2-7	-	CASSPTGNYEQYF	TGTGCCAGCAGCCCTACGGGTAACTACGAGCAGTACTTC
TRBV2	-	TRBJ2-2	-	CASSDKNLNTGELFF	TGTGCCAGCAGCGATAAAAATCTCAACACCGGGGAGCTGTTTTTT
TRBV28	-	TRBJ2-1	TRBD1	CASSLFGTDYNEQFF	TGTGCCAGCAGTTTATTCGGGACAGACTACAATGAGCAGTTCTTC
TRBV27	-	TRBJ2-7	-	CASSHKRAHPRSYEQYF	TGTGCCAGCAGCCACAAACGGGCGCACCCCCGGTCCTACGAGCAGTACTTC
TRBV7-9	-	TRBJ1-1	-	CASSAYRANTEAFF	TGTGCCAGCAGCGCGTACAGGGCGAACACTGAAGCTTTCTTT
TRBV11-2	-	TRBJ2-7	TRBD2	CASSSRTSGRAVGYEQYF	TGTGCCAGCAGCTCCAGGACTAGCGGGAGGGCCGTAGGATACGAGCAGTACTTC
TRBV9	-	TRBJ2-6	-	CASSDPAKTQRSGANVLTF	TGTGCCAGCAGCGACCCCGCGAAGACCCAGAGATCAGGGGCCAACGTCCTGACTTTC
TRBV7-2	once	TRBJ2-7	-	CASSTRQYSSYEQYF	TGTGCCAGCAGCACCCGACAGTATTCATCCTACGAGCAGTACTTC
TRBV14	-	TRBJ2-7	TRBD1	CASSYRGPGQYF	TGTGCCAGCAGCTACAGGGGGCCCGGGCAGTACTTC
TRBV12-1	-	TRBJ1-5	-	CASSPRDRVQPQHF	TGTGCCAGCAGCCCCCGGGACAGGGTACAGCCCCAGCATTTT
TRBV27	-	TRBJ2-1	-	CASSLRAGSNEQFF	TGTGCCAGCAGTTTACGAGCGGGTTCTAATGAGCAGTTCTTC
TRBV4-3	-	TRBJ2-7	-	CASRPNTGDGGYEQYF	TGCGCCAGCAGGCCGAATACGGGAGACGGGGGCTACGAGCAGTACTTC
TRBV27	-	TRBJ1-1	TRBD1	CASSLVGQGLHEAFF	TGTGCCAGCAGTTTAGTGGGACAGGGTTTACATGAAGCTTTCTTT
TRBV2	-	TRBJ1-1	-	CASTGAENTEAFF	TGTGCCAGCACTGGGGCAGAGAACACTGAAGCTTTCTTT
TRBV6-5	-	TRBJ2-5	-	CASSSRARSETQYF	TGTGCCAGCAGTTCTCGGGCCCGCTCGGAGACCCAGTACTTC
TRBV19	-	TRBJ2-1	TRBD1	CASSWGTGFSYNEQFF	TGTGCCAGTAGTTGGGGGACAGGGTTCTCCTACAATGAGCAGTTCTTC
TRBV7-9	-	TRBJ1-5	-	CASNTDYSNQPQHF	TGTGCCAGCAACACAGATTATAGCAATCAGCCCCAGCATTTT
TRBV27	-	TRBJ1-5	-	CASSLGGSNQPQHF	TGTGCCAGCAGTCTCGGGGGGAGCAATCAGCCCCAGCATTTT
TRBV6-1	-	TRBJ2-2	TRBD2	CASSAGTSGANTGELFF	TGTGCCAGCAGTGCAGGGACTAGCGGGGCGAACACCGGGGAGCTGTTTTTT
TRBV13	-	TRBJ2-7	-	CASSLRGFAYEQYF	TGTGCCAGCAGCTTGAGGGGGTTTGCTTACGAGCAGTACTTC
TRBV2	-	TRBJ1-1	-	CAGSEEGEGNTEAFF	TGTGCCGGCAGTGAAGAGGGGGAAGGGAACACTGAAGCTTTCTTT
TRBV18	-	TRBJ1-1	-	CASSPTGAVNTEAFF	TGTGCCAGCTCACCCACTGGCGCGGTGAACACTGAAGCTTTCTTT
TRBV27	once	TRBJ2-1	TRBD2	CASSSSGRAHEQFF	TGTGCCAGCAGTTCGAGCGGGAGGGCCCATGAGCAGTTCTTC
TRBV5-6	-	TRBJ2-1	TRBD1	CASSLVGQYNEQFF	TGTGCCAGCAGCTTGGTGGGACAGTACAATGAGCAGTTCTTC
TRBV5-1	-	TRBJ2-7	TRBD1	CASSLTGTYEQYF	TGCGCCAGCAGCCTGACAGGGACCTACGAGCAGTACTTC
TRBV11-2	-	TRBJ1-3	-	CASSHVDSGNTIYF	TGTGCCAGCAGCCACGTGGACTCTGGAAACACCATATATTTT
TRBV15	-	TRBJ2-7	-	CATSNDRAAGFQYF	TGTGCCACCAGCAACGACCGGGCCGCGGGGTTTCAGTACTTC
TRBV4-3	-	TRBJ2-3	TRBD2	CASSQNRLAGRDTQYF	TGCGCCAGCAGCCAAAATAGACTAGCGGGAAGGGATACGCAGTATTTT
TRBV29-1	-	TRBJ2-1	-	CSVEGRGRFGEQFF	TGCAGCGTTGAAGGCAGGGGCCGGTTTGGTGAGCAGTTCTTC
TRBV4-1	once	TRBJ2-2	-	CASSHRRTDSRNTGELFF	TGCGCCAGCAGCCACCGCAGGACTGACAGCAGGAACACCGGGGAGCTGTTTTTT
TRBV7-9	-	TRBJ1-1	-	CASTLGGVNTEAFF	TGTGCCAGCACCTTGGGCGGGGTGAACACTGAAGCTTTCTTT
TRBV28	-	TRBJ2-1	TRBD2	CASSFSGRAEQFF	TGTGCCAGCAGTTTTAGCGGGAGGGCGGAGCAGTTCTTC
TRBV5-6	-	TRBJ2-7	TRBD1	CASNVTGYASYEQYF	TGTGCCAGCAACGTGACAGGGTATGCCTCCTACGAGCAGTACTTC
TRBV28	-	TRBJ1-1	TRBD1	CASSPLTGPNTEAFF	TGTGCCAGCAGTCCTCTGACAGGGCCCAACACTGAAGCTTTCTTT
TRBV7-9	-	TRBJ2-5	TRBD1	CASSLDRDRRIQETQYF	TGTGCCAGCAGCCTGGATCGGGACAGGAGGATCCAAGAGACCCAGTACTTC
TRBV5-1	-	TRBJ2-1	TRBD2	CASSFITSGRGEQFF	TGCGCCAGCAGCTTTATCACTAGCGGGAGAGGTGAGCAGTTCTTC
TRBV7-9	-	TRBJ1-6	-	CASSLPRDTGRSPLHF	TGTGCCAGCAGCCTTCCCCGGGACACGGGCCGGTCACCCCTCCACTTT
TRBV9	-	TRBJ2-1	-	CASSAGSYNEQFF	TGTGCCAGCAGCGCCGGATCCTACAATGAGCAGTTCTTC
TRBV19	-	TRBJ1-1	-	CASTPVGVGSEAFF	TGTGCCAGTACCCCCGTGGGGGTAGGGTCTGAAGCTTTCTTT